This T cell receptor beta chain was captured in a study of molecular identifiers for immune sequencing clone quantification (dated by TCRdb to 2016 to 2018). With regard to the full study: In a replicate experiment, RNA from roughly 20,000 or 100,000 naive CD8 T cells was split into five aliquots, four of which were sequenced. This methods study benchmarked molecular-identifier clustering-based TCR repertoire sequencing (MIDCIRS) and TCR RNA copy counting, using CD8 T cells to do so. The full study reports these points: When barcode sub-clustering was omitted, TCR diversity was inflated by chimeric consensus sequences, with chimeras reaching as high as 47%. A single cell's worth of spiked-in Jurkat TCR RNA was reported detectable even among 900,000 to 1,000,000 naive CD8 T cells. Identical TCR molecules sharing a barcode could cause highly expanded clone sizes to be underestimated. The naive libraries included spiked-in Jurkat TCR RNA (roughly nine copies' worth), and this RNA is not part of the donor repertoire. In CMV-specific effector cells, over 97% of molecules were held by clones above 20 RNA copies, whereas under 1% of molecules were held by such clones in naive cells. Modeling indicated approximately 3 TCR RNA copies recovered per cell, compared with approximately 10 by digital PCR, which implies a capture efficiency of around 30%.

Libraries of naive CD8 T cells were built from around 18,000 to 910,000 sorted cells, with 10%, 30% or 50% of the purified RNA used. On a BD FACSAria II, naive CD8 T cells were FACS-sorted as CD8+CD4-CCR7+CD45RA+ and collected into RLT Plus buffer. To test detection sensitivity, Jurkat RNA equivalent to more than eight TCR copies was spiked into samples of about 19,000-1,000,000 naive CD8 T cells. CD8 T cells were enriched with RosetteSep CD8+ T Cell Enrichment Cocktail and Ficoll-Paque, followed by ACK red cell lysis. As concerns this clonotype: There is no known antigen for this receptor. The record has no base qualities; no much larger clone is one base away.

Libraries were constructed by PCR. Instrument used: NextSeq 500. Preparation of bulk TCR libraries followed a previously described approach, with the TCR primers listed in Table S5. The Qiagen AllPrep DNA/RNA kit was used to purify total RNA. Before analysis, reads from multiple sequencing runs of the same library were pooled. The paper's processing steps were these. Only reads with exact TCR constant sequence were kept, trimmed to 150 nt, and grouped by their 12-nt molecular barcodes. Reads in each barcode group were sub-clustered using a 15% Levenshtein threshold, and a quality-weighted consensus sequence was built for each RNA molecule. Non-functional sequences were filtered out, along with any lower-count sequence sitting one edit away from another sequence. Barcode sub-clusters with fewer than 20% of the maximum read count were removed, based on fitting two negative binomial distributions. Clones were called with MiXCR by TCRdb after fastp trimmed the public reads at Q25, and only in-frame beta chains were retained. Each CDR3 protein appears once, grouped with its most common genes and DNA. TCRdb assigned the V and J calls; the authors' analysis was not used. This sample gives 300,000 to 400,000 distinct CDR3 sequences in total; roughly 23% of them show up just once. The ten top clones hold around 0.74% of the sample.

As encoded in the germline V gene (reference sequence), CDR1 is SEHNR while CDR2 is FQNEAQ. The CDR3 numbers 17 residues from cysteine through phenylalanine. Just CDR3 DNA is preserved here, 51 bases in frame from base 1. V is pared back by 5 bases and J by 0 bases, with 18 bases lying between the germline termini. The TCR sequence derives from a human donor in good health. Some libraries in this study had Jurkat cell RNA spiked in. The specimen sequenced was naive CD8+ T cells from blood, with Jurkat cell RNA spiked in. In the paper's terms, the cell subset or site label means: FACS-sorted CD8+CD4-CCR7+CD45RA+ naive T cells. The rearrangement combines TRBV7-9 with TRBJ2-3; tentative D gene TRBD1, with 5 bases matching. At the DNA level, the sequence is TGTGCCAGCAGCCTCGGTCAGGGTGTATCTAGCACAGATACGCAGTATTTT. Its protein reads: CASSLGQGVSSTDTQYF.